These 2 T cell receptor beta chains came from one sample sequenced in a study of T cell repertoires and HLA-DP antigens. The data were produced by immunoSEQ multiplex PCR, yet TCRdb's version contains in-frame clones alone and is incomplete. The repertoire has some 89,000 clones, about 89% of them found once; the top ten carry less than 2%. Their target antigens are unknown. Sequenced material: CD4+ T cells from PBMCs. The receptors stem from a man aged 50 to 60 in good health and CMV-seronegative.

The chain uses TRBV6-1 and TRBJ2-5, with 7 bases that match TRBD2. Trimming removed 8 bases from V and 5 bases from J; junction bases left unmatched: 14. This CDR3 spans 15 amino acids. The germline CDR1 and CDR2 sequences are MNHNS and SASEGT. CDR3 amino acids: CASGGDYLSWETQYF. The CDR3 nucleotides read TGTGCCAGCGGGGGGGACTACCTTAGTTGGGAGACCCAGTACTTC.

This sequence joins TRBV21-1 and TRBJ1-5. TRBV21-1 is a pseudogene locus. This CDR3 is 18 amino acids long. In DNA, the CDR3 is TGTGCCAGCAGCGGCCGGGACGCGGGGGAATATAGCAATCAGCCCCAGCATTTT. Translated: CASSGRDAGEYSNQPQHF.